The present T cell receptor (beta chain) was sequenced within a study of cytomegalovirus exposure and HLA in healthy donors. Whole-study context: The 500 to 750 first-cohort repertoires and the 130 or so validation repertoires shared the same platform, a later analysis reported. Study conclusions and caveats: Researchers catalogued approximately 160 TCR beta chains as cytomegalovirus-associated. Rare sequences made up most TCRs, while some public TCRs were found in many donors.

Remarks on this clone: Antigen unknown.

V was cut by 5 bases and J by 2 bases, with 19 bases left in between. The CDR3 contains 16 residues. From germline, CDR1 is PRHDT and CDR2 FYEKMQ (reference sequence). Using immunoSEQ multiplex PCR, the repertoire was profiled, and TCRdb retains in-frame clones only, with some absent. The profile shows 150,000 to 200,000 clones, 80% to 90% of them singletons. The donors were members of the validation cohort, which comprised 120 subjects and was separate from the first cohort of 670 or so subjects. This chain uses TRBV13 with TRBJ2-7; possibly TRBD2 for D (6 bases). The TCR originated in a woman younger than 45 in good health and CMV-seronegative. Material for sequencing was PBMCs. The CDR3 nucleotides are TGTGCCAGCAGCGCGACTAGGGACGGGTCCCCCTACGAGCAGTACTTC. As protein: CASSATRDGSPYEQYF.